Sequencing of this T cell receptor beta chain was carried out in a study of post-analysis software for immune sequencing data. Study results and limitations: People with multiple sclerosis had a significantly lower normalized Chao1 diversity than controls did. Samples made in the same batch grouped tightly together by F measure. Five or six TRBV segments, TRBV5-6, TRBV5-1 and TRBV20-1 among them, were found more frequent in patients than controls.

In this sample, this clonotype turned up a few times. What it recognizes is unknown. The CDR3 spans 14 residues. Trimming took 6 bases from V and 5 from J; bases not matched to a gene: 7. Germline V gene data show CDR1 as LNHDA and CDR2 as SQIVND (reference sequence). Unique molecular identifiers were carried by the TCR beta cDNA libraries. Hundreds of thousands of cDNA molecules came from around 0.96 to 9.9 million T cells. One entry per CDR3 protein, called by TCRdb with MiXCR from the PCR reads. In the table there are about 200,000 distinct CDR3 sequences, 25% to 35% of which are singletons. The receptor was derived from a girl under 18 with multiple sclerosis. The sequenced sample consisted of blood. This chain links TRBV19 with TRBJ2-3; TRBD2 aligns across 8 bases. The CDR3: CASSGRAFGDTQYF. The CDR3 DNA reads as TGTGCCAGTAGCGGGAGGGCCTTTGGAGATACGCAGTATTTT.